The sequence of this TCR beta chain was determined in a study of blood T cell repertoires in COVID-19. Turning to the study itself: Samples came from the United States, Italy and Spain, spanning acute and convalescent COVID-19.

This CDR3 contains 14 residues. The junction had 0 bases not matched to a gene; V was cut back by 2 bases and J by 4 bases. In germline, CDR1 is ENHRY, CDR2 SYGVKD. Authors' data handling: Nucleated cell counts were estimated from reference gene primer amplification. Assay: immunoSEQ multiplex PCR; the TCRdb copy retains only in-frame clones and omits some. That table is the source of V, J and clone size, and D and trimming were worked out from the DNA. The sample contains roughly 440,000 clones, about 91% of which appear only once. Sequenced sample: peripheral blood. The receptor was derived from a woman between 50 and 59 years old with COVID-19, enrolled during active disease. The chain recombines TRBV10-3 with TRBJ2-4, with 9 bases identical to TRBD1. The CDR3 is CAISEGTGKNIQYF. The CDR3 DNA follows: TGTGCCATCAGTGAGGGGACAGGGAAAAACATTCAGTACTTC.